This T cell receptor beta chain is drawn from a study of blood T cell repertoires in COVID-19. Per the original methods: Reference gene primers were amplified, and this amplification served to estimate nucleated cell counts. The data were produced by immunoSEQ multiplex PCR, yet TCRdb's version contains in-frame clones alone and is incomplete. V and J calls and clone size are copied from that table; D and trimming were computed from the DNA. This table has 150,000 to 200,000 clones, roughly 88% appearing once. Followed over time, Seattle patients had been enrolled while infection was active. The CDR3 extends over 13 amino acids. Germline V gene lookup returns CDR1 SGDLS and CDR2 YYNGEE. The V gene lost 4 bases and the J gene lost 6 bases, with 13 bases spanning the gap.

The chain combines TRBV9 with TRBJ1-1; tentative D call: TRBD1 (5 bases). This TCR was recovered from a middle-aged woman with COVID-19, enrolled during active disease. The sample consisted of peripheral blood. CDR3 nucleotide sequence: TGTGCCAGCAGCCTAGACAGAATCTCTGAAGCTTTCTTT. This translates into CASSLDRISEAFF.